The present T cell receptor beta chain was sequenced within a study of blood T cell repertoires in COVID-19. Across the study: COVID-19 samples from acute and convalescent phases originated in the United States, Italy and Spain.

The CDR3 runs to 15 residues. Trimming stripped 8 bases from V and 3 bases from J, with 19 bases between. Germline V gives CDR1 SEHNR, CDR2 FQNEAQ (reference sequence). Produced via immunoSEQ multiplex PCR; TCRdb's table is partial and in-frame only. Of 350,000 to 450,000 clones listed, about 85% are singletons. The sequenced material came from peripheral blood. The clonotype comes from a woman aged 18-29 years with acute or convalescent COVID-19. The rearrangement links TRBV7-9 to TRBJ1-1, with unresolved D. In DNA, the CDR3 is TGTGCCAGCCCCTCGGGGAGCCCCACGGACACTGAAGCTTTCTTT. Its protein product is CASPSGSPTDTEAFF.